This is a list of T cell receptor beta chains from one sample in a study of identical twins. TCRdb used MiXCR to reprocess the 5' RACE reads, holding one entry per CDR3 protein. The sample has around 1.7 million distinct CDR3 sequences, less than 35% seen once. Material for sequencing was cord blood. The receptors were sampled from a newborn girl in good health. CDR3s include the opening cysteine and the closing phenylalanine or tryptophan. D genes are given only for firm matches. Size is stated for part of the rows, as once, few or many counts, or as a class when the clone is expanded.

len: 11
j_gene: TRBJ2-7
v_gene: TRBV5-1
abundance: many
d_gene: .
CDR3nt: TGCGCCAGCAGCTCACAATACGAGCAGTACTTC
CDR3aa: CASSSQYEQYF

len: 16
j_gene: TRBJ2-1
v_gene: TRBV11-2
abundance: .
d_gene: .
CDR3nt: TGTGCCAGCAGCTTAGTGGTCGGTAACGGGGATTATGGGCAGTTCTTC
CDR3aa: CASSLVVGNGDYGQFF

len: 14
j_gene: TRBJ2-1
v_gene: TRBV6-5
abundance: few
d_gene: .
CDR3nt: TGTGCCAGCAGTTACTCGTCGGGGGTACTTGAGCAGTTCTTC
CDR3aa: CASSYSSGVLEQFF

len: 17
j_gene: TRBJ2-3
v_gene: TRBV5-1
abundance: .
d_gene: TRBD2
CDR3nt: TGCGCCAGCAGCTTGGGGTTAGCGGGGACAACTTCAGATACGCAGTATTTT
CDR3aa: CASSLGLAGTTSDTQYF

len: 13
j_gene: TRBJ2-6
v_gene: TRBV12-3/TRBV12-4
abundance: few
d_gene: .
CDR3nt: TGTGCCAGCAGGATAACTGGGGCCAACGTCCTGACTTTC
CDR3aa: CASRITGANVLTF

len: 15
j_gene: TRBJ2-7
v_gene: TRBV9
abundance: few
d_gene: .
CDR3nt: TGTGCCAGCAGCGTAGAGGCCCAACCTCACAATGAGCAGTACTTC
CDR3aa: CASSVEAQPHNEQYF

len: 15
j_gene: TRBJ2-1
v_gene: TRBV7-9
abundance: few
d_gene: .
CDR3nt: TGTGCCAGCAGCCCTAAGGAGGGGGCCTACAATGAGCAGTTCTTC
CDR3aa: CASSPKEGAYNEQFF

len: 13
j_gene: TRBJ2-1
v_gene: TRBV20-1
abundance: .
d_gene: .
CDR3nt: TGCAGTGCCTCTCCAGGACTCAGATATGAGCAGTTCTTC
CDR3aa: CSASPGLRYEQFF

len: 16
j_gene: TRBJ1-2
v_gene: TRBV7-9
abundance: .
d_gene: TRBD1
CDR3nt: TGTGCCAGCAGCCGACAGGGGGCTTCGGCTAACTATGGCTACACCTTC
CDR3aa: CASSRQGASANYGYTF

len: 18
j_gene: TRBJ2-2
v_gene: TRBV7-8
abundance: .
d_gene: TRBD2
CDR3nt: TGTGCCAGCAGCTCTCCCAAAGGGGCTAGCGGGGCTTCCGGGGAGCTGTTTTTT
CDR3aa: CASSSPKGASGASGELFF

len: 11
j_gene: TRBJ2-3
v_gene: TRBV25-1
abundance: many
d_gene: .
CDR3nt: TGTGCCAGCAGTGAGAAAGATACGCAGTATTTT
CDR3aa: CASSEKDTQYF

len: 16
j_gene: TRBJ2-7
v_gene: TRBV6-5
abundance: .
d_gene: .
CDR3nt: TGTGCCAGCAGCCAACTCCAGGGTAGGTCCTACAATGAGCAGTACTTC
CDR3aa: CASSQLQGRSYNEQYF

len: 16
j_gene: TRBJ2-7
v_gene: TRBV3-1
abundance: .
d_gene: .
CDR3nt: TGTGCCAGCAGCCAAGCCCGGGACCGATTCTCCTACGAGCAGTACTTC
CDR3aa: CASSQARDRFSYEQYF

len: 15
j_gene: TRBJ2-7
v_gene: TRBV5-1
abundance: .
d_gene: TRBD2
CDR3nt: TGCGCCAGCAGCACCCTAGCGGGGGATTACAATGAGCAGTACTTC
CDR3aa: CASSTLAGDYNEQYF

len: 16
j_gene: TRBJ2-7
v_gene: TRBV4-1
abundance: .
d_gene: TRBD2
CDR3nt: TGCGCCAGCAGCCAAGAGGTGGGCAGACTAGCGGGAGTCCAGTACTTC
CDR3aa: CASSQEVGRLAGVQYF

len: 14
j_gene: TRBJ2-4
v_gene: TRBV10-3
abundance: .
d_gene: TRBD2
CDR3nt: TGTGCCATCAGTGAGTTGGGAGGGAAGGATGAGCAGTACTTC
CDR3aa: CAISELGGKDEQYF

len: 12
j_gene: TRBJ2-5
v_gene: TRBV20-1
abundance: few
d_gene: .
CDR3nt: TGCAGTGCCCCCTCGTTCCAAGAGACCCAGTACTTC
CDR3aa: CSAPSFQETQYF

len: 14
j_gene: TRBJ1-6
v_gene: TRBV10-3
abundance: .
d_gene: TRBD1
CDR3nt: TGTGCCATCAGTGAGTCAGGGGGCTTTTCACCCCTCCACTTT
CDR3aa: CAISESGGFSPLHF

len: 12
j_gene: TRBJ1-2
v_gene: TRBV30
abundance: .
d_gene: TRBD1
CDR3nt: TGTGCCTGGACAAAGGACAGGTGGGGCTACACCTTC
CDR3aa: CAWTKDRWGYTF

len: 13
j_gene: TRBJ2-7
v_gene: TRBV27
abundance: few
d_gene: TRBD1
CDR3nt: TGTGCCATACAGGACAGGGTGGAATTCGAGCAGTACTTC
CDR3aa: CAIQDRVEFEQYF

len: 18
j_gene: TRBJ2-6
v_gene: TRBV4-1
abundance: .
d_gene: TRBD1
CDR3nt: TGCGCCAGCAGCCAACCCGGGACAGGGGGCGCTGGGGCCAACGTCCTGACTTTC
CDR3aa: CASSQPGTGGAGANVLTF

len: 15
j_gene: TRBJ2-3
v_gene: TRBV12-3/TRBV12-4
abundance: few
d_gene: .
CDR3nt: TGTGCCAGCAGCCCCCGGAGGGAAGGCACAGATACGCAGTATTTT
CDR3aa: CASSPRREGTDTQYF

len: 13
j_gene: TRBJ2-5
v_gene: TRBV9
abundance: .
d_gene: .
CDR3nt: TGTGCCAGCAGCCCCGGGGCCCTTGATTGGCAGTACTTC
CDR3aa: CASSPGALDWQYF

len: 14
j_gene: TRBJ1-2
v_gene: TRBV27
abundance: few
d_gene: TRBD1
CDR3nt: TGTGCCAGCAGTGGCAACAGGGGATACTATGGCTACACCTTC
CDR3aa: CASSGNRGYYGYTF

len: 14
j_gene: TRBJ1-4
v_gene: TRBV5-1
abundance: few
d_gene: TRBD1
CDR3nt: TGCGCCAGCGCTTTGTTGGACAGGAATGAAAAACTGTTTTTT
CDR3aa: CASALLDRNEKLFF

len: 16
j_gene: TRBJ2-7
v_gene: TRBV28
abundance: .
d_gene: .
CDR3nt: TGTGCCGGCAGTTTAATAGGCCGGCAGGGGTTAAACGAGCAGTACTTC
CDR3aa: CAGSLIGRQGLNEQYF

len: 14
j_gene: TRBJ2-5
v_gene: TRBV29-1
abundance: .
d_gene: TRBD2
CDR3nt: TGCAGCGTTTTTAGCGGGAGGGCCCTCAATGAGCAGTACTTC
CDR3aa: CSVFSGRALNEQYF

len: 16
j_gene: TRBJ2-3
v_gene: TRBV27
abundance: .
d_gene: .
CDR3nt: TGTGCCAGCAGATTCCGTGCGACCGGGGGCACAGATACGCAGTATTTT
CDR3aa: CASRFRATGGTDTQYF

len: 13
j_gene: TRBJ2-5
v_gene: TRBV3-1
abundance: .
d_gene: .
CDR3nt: TGTGCCAGCACGGCTACCCCCTCGGGGACCCAGTACTTC
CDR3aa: CASTATPSGTQYF